This T cell receptor beta chain was retrieved from a study of graft-versus-host responses after intestinal transplantation. Background on the study: All of the recipients had induction that used anti-thymocyte globulin, then tacrolimus and steroids for 2 to 3 years.

Note on this clone: Its antigen is unknown.

The V end was cut by 2 bases, the J end by 6 bases, with 16 bases between. CDR3 length equals 15 residues. The germline V gene encodes CDR1 SEHNR and CDR2 FQNEAQ (reference sequence). Produced via immunoSEQ multiplex PCR; TCRdb's table is partial and in-frame only. The sample gives about 23,000 clones, approximately 90% of which show up once; about 2% is in the top ten. The study, taken as a whole, reports: The authors found GvH clones in recipient marrow, some appearing first in ileum or blood. Declines in HvG clones occurring early post-transplant were associated with peak circulating GvH clone levels. Allograft clonal ratios (graft-versus-host to host-versus-graft) were high in patients who had graft-donor T cell macrochimerism.

The chain carries TRBV7-9 and TRBJ1-2; tentatively, D is TRBD1 (5 bases). This clonotype was obtained from a human patient who received an intestinal transplant, so some T cells may come from the graft donor. Sequenced here: PBMCs, sampled roughly 38 days after intestinal transplant. The CDR3 sequence is CASSLSTGALDGYTF. The CDR3 DNA reads TGTGCCAGCAGCTTATCTACAGGAGCTTTAGATGGCTACACCTTC.